The 27 T cell receptor beta chains below were found in one sample sequenced in a study of shared clonotypes between healthy human individuals. Measured with immunoSEQ multiplex PCR; TCRdb has only the in-frame clones, and not every one. Of about 2,100,000 clones in the sample, 85% to 95% were seen once. The naive CD8 population came from CD45RO-negative cells selected for CCR7, without terminally differentiated effector memory CD45RA+ cells. The sequenced material came from naive CD8+ T cells from PBMCs. The receptor source for this set is a man aged 18 to 29 in good health. Some clones in this sample may be carry-over from other donors' samples.

This chain joins TRBV4-2 and TRBJ2-7; 10 nucleotides match TRBD2. The CDR3 runs to 15 residues. V was pared by 1 base and J by 2 bases, with 2 bases of the junction left unmatched. Germline values: CDR1 LGHNA, CDR2 YNFKEQ. The CDR3 coding sequence is TGTGCCAGCAGCCAAGGGACTAGCGGCGCCTACGAGCAGTACTTC. This gives the protein CASSQGTSGAYEQYF.

The chain employs TRBV7-8 and TRBJ2-7, with TRBD2 as a possible D gene (6 bases). Trimming stripped 4 bases from V and 6 bases from J, with 13 bases between. The CDR3 runs to 13 residues. Germline V CDR1 and CDR2: SGHVS, FQNEAQ. The CDR3 protein is CASSSPPSAEQYF. DNA of the CDR3: TGTGCCAGCAGCTCCCCCCCTAGCGCCGAGCAGTACTTC. The complete variable domain, with remaining parts taken from reference TRBV7-8 and TRBJ2-7, reads GAGVSQSPRYKVAKRGQDVALRCDPISGHVSLFWYQQALGQGPEFLTYFQNEAQLDKSGLPSDRFFAERPEGSVSTLKIQRTQQEDSAVYLCASSSPPSAEQYFGPGTRLTVT.

The rearrangement joins TRBV15 to TRBJ1-5; no clear D gene. Trimming stripped 1 base from V and 4 bases from J, with 11 bases between. CDR3 length: 15 amino acids. CDR1 and CDR2 (germline): LNHNV, YYDKDF (reference sequence). The CDR3 loop is CATSRVRGTNQPQHF. CDR3 sequence (DNA): TGTGCCACCAGCAGAGTTCGGGGAACTAATCAGCCCCAGCATTTT.

The V and J genes are TRBV6-6 and TRBJ2-7; tentative D call: TRBD2 (5 bases). The V gene's germline CDR1 is MNHNY and CDR2 SVGAGI (reference sequence). The V end was cut by 1 base, the J end by 0 bases, with 7 bases between. The length of the CDR3 is 14 residues. The CDR3 loop reads CASSYFGSSYEQYF. DNA of the CDR3: TGTGCCAGCAGTTACTTTGGGAGCTCCTACGAGCAGTACTTC.

A word on this clone: The sample has other DNA sequences that encode this CDR3 too. The chain carries TRBV19 and TRBJ2-7; 7 bases are shared with TRBD1. With V trimmed by 4 bases and J by 2 bases, 5 bases remained unmatched. The CDR3 consists of 14 residues. Germline V CDR1 and CDR2: LNHDA, SQIVND (reference sequence). CDR3 nucleotides: TGTGCCAGTAGTACTCCCGGGACAGCCTACGAGCAGTACTTC. This sequence encodes CASSTPGTAYEQYF.

This chain links TRBV7-6 with TRBJ2-7; D might be TRBD1 or TRBD2, each matching 5 bases. Germline-derived CDR1 and CDR2 are SGHVS and FNYEAQ. The CDR3 has 13 residues. V lost 5 bases and J 7 bases, leaving 15 bases between the germline ends. CDR3 in DNA: TGTGCCAGCAGCCCCACGGGACCTATGGAGCAGTACTTC. Translating it yields CASSPTGPMEQYF.

The chain links TRBV2 to TRBJ2-1, with TRBD1 as a possible D gene (6 bases). V lost 7 bases and J lost 5, with 18 bases in between. Germline V gene lookup returns CDR1 SNHLY and CDR2 FYNNEI. There are 15 residues in the CDR3. The CDR3 nucleotides are TGTGCCAGCACACTGGCTGACAGGACGAACAATGAGCAGTTCTTC. This translates into CASTLADRTNNEQFF. The entire variable domain, with the rest obtained from reference TRBV2 and TRBJ2-1, is as follows: EPEVTQTPSHQVTQMGQEVILRCVPISNHLYFYWYRQILGQKVEFLVSFYNNEISEKSEIFDDQFSVERPDGSNFTLKIRSTKLEDSAMYFCASTLADRTNNEQFFGPGTRLTVL.

J is TRBJ1-2 and V is TRBV5-6, with D perhaps matching TRBD1 (5 bases). Germline loops: CDR1 SGHDT, CDR2 YYEEEE. CDR3 length equals 14 residues. Trimming took off 3 bases at V and 6 bases at J, with 15 bases between the two ends. The CDR3 sequence: CASSSRQGFDGYTF. In nucleotides, the CDR3 is TGTGCCAGCAGCTCGCGTCAGGGATTTGATGGCTACACCTTC.

This chain uses TRBV7-8 with TRBJ2-7; 9 nucleotides align to TRBD2. The CDR3 is made up of 15 amino acids. J gave up 1 base and V 4 bases, and 5 bases lay outside the gene matches. Germline V lookup: CDR1 SGHVS, CDR2 FQNEAQ. CDR3 coding DNA: TGTGCCAGCAGCTCAGCGGGGGGCCGGTCCTACGAGCAGTACTTC. Its protein product is CASSSAGGRSYEQYF.

About this clone: Different DNA sequences within this sample yield the same CDR3. This rearrangement joins TRBV11-2 to TRBJ2-7, with a tentative D call TRBD1 (6 bases). The ends were cut back, 3 bases at V and 3 bases at J, with 12 bases in the middle. The CDR3 consists of 14 residues. CDR1 and CDR2 (germline): SGHAT, FQNNGV. The CDR3 here is CASSLGQDSYEQYF. For the CDR3, the DNA is TGTGCCAGCAGCTTGGGGCAGGACAGCTACGAGCAGTACTTC.

The sample holds one count of this clone. V gene TRBV5-8 combines with J gene TRBJ2-7; TRBD2 might be the D (6 bases). CDR3 size: 13 residues. The germline V gene encodes CDR1 SGHTS and CDR2 YDEGEE. V dropped 2 bases and J dropped 3 bases, with 9 bases sitting between them. The CDR3 is CASSLRGFYEQYF. The DNA of the CDR3 is TGTGCCAGCAGCTTACGGGGGTTCTACGAGCAGTACTTC.

The chain has TRBV6-6 and TRBJ1-1; perhaps TRBD1 as D (6 bases). The CDR3 consists of 13 residues. From germline, CDR1 is MNHNY and CDR2 SVGAGI (reference sequence). Trimming removed 1 base at V and 6 bases at J, with 9 bases between. This CDR3 reads CASSYFGGPEAFF. The CDR3 nucleotides read TGTGCCAGCAGTTACTTCGGGGGCCCTGAAGCTTTCTTT.

The V call is TRBV11-2, the J call TRBJ2-3; TRBD1 might be the D (6 bases). This CDR3 spans 16 amino acids. CDR1 and CDR2 (germline): SGHAT, FQNNGV. Trimming shortened V by 2 bases and J by 6 bases, and 18 bases separated the two germline ends. The CDR3 nucleotides read TGTGCCAGCAGCTTACGAATTCAGGGGACCTTCGATACGCAGTATTTT. Protein sequence: CASSLRIQGTFDTQYF.

The V call is TRBV4-1, the J call TRBJ2-1, with unresolved D. The CDR3 length is 12 residues. Per the germline V gene, CDR1 is MGHRA and CDR2 is YSYEKL. V lost 2 bases, J lost 6 bases, and 5 bases lay in between. This CDR3 is CASSQPFNEQFF. CDR3 DNA sequence: TGCGCCAGCAGCCAACCCTTCAATGAGCAGTTCTTC.

The chain joins TRBV29-1 to TRBJ2-7, with TRBD1 matching 10 bases. V trimming: 1 base; J trimming: 2 bases; junction bases outside the gene matches: 8. Germline CDR1 is SQVTM and CDR2 is ANQGSEA. The CDR3 runs 16 residues. DNA for the CDR3: TGCAGCGTTGAAGGGGGACAGGGGATTAGGGCCTACGAGCAGTACTTC. This gives the protein CSVEGGQGIRAYEQYF.

The chain links TRBV19 to TRBJ1-3, with unresolved D. CDR1 is LNHDA and CDR2 is SQIVND in the germline V gene (reference sequence). This CDR3 contains 15 residues. V shed 1 base and J shed 3 bases, with 10 bases lying between them. CDR3: CASSIGGGNGNTIYF. The CDR3 bases are TGTGCCAGTAGTATAGGGGGAGGGAATGGAAACACCATATATTTT.

The chain joins TRBV7-3 to TRBJ2-6; D is undetermined. The ends were cut back, 4 bases at V and 3 bases at J, with 16 bases in the middle. CDR1 SGHTA and CDR2 FQGTGA come from the germline V gene. This CDR3 has 17 residues. This CDR3 is CASSWVPGGSGANVLTF. CDR3 nucleotides: TGTGCCAGCAGCTGGGTACCAGGCGGCAGTGGGGCCAACGTCCTGACTTTC.

The J gene is TRBJ2-5, the V gene TRBV7-3, with TRBD2 matching over 7 bases. CDR1 and CDR2 (germline): SGHTA, FQGTGA. The CDR3 is made up of 14 amino acids. V shed 5 bases, J shed 1 base, and the junction held 4 bases outside the gene matches. Here the CDR3 reads CASSQAGTQETQYF. In DNA, the CDR3 is TGTGCCAGCAGCCAAGCGGGGACCCAAGAGACCCAGTACTTC. Filled out from reference TRBV7-3 and TRBJ2-5, the complete variable domain reads GAGVSQTPSNKVTEKGKYVELRCDPISGHTALYWYRQSLGQGPEFLIYFQGTGAADDSGLPNDRFFAVRPEGSVSTLKIQRTERGDSAVYLCASSQAGTQETQYFGPGTRLLVL.

The gene calls are TRBV28 and TRBJ1-2; no clear D. CDR1 is MDHEN and CDR2 is SYDVKM in the germline V gene. The CDR3 covers 13 residues. Between the trimmed V and J ends, which lost 4 bases and 5 bases, there was a span of 11 bases. The CDR3 reads CASSSSQLYGYTF. CDR3 coding DNA: TGTGCCAGCAGTTCGTCCCAGTTATATGGCTACACCTTC.

V gene TRBV7-9 combines with J gene TRBJ2-5, with 8 bases aligning to TRBD1. In germline, CDR1 is SEHNR, CDR2 FQNEAQ (reference sequence). Trimming cost V 4 bases and J 7 bases; bases outside gene matches: 8. This CDR3 has 14 residues. This CDR3 is CASSSGQGLVTQYF. In DNA form, the CDR3 reads TGTGCCAGCAGCTCCGGACAGGGATTGGTGACCCAGTACTTC.

This chain connects TRBV5-4 to TRBJ2-3; no clear D gene. The CDR3 loop spans 16 amino acids. Germline V gives CDR1 SGHNT, CDR2 YYREEE (reference sequence). V lost 4 bases to trimming and J lost 2 bases, with 17 bases between them. CDR3 coding DNA: TGTGCCAGCAGCGCCGACGGGCGAGATTCCACAGATACGCAGTATTTT. Translating it yields CASSADGRDSTDTQYF.

This chain connects TRBV12-5 to TRBJ2-3; 7 nucleotides line up with TRBD2. This CDR3 comprises 12 residues. Germline CDR1 LGHNT, CDR2 FRNRAP. The junction had 3 bases not matched to a gene; V was cut back by 6 bases and J by 6 bases. The CDR3 nucleotides read TGTGCTAGTGGGTCCGGGGGGGATACGCAGTATTTT. Amino acid sequence: CASGSGGDTQYF.

The rearrangement links TRBV9 to TRBJ2-3, with 9 bases lining up with TRBD1. Germline V gene data show CDR1 as SGDLS and CDR2 as YYNGEE. The CDR3 runs 15 residues. Trimming removed 6 bases from V and 5 bases from J; junction bases left unmatched: 10. The CDR3 DNA reads as TGTGCCAGCAACCTCGGGGACAGGGCAGGAGATACGCAGTATTTT. Amino acid sequence: CASNLGDRAGDTQYF.

This clone was detected a few times. This chain connects TRBV9 to TRBJ1-1; 8 positions match TRBD1. The CDR3 has 15 amino acids. The V and J ends lost 1 base and 3 bases, in that order; junction bases with no gene match: 5. Germline-derived CDR1 and CDR2 are SGDLS and YYNGEE. CDR3 region: CASSVWTGLDTEAFF. The CDR3 DNA follows: TGTGCCAGCAGCGTATGGACAGGGCTTGACACTGAAGCTTTCTTT.

The rearrangement uses TRBV7-9 and TRBJ2-1; 11 bases are a match to TRBD2. There are 19 residues in the CDR3. Germline values: CDR1 SEHNR, CDR2 FQNEAQ (reference sequence). The V gene end was trimmed by 6 bases and the J gene end by 2 bases; junction bases not matched to a gene: 15. The CDR3 here is CASRDLAGGLFPTYNEQFF. CDR3 DNA sequence: TGTGCCAGCAGGGATTTAGCGGGAGGGCTTTTCCCGACCTACAATGAGCAGTTCTTC.

The V call is TRBV5-1, the J call TRBJ1-1, with D tentatively TRBD1 (5 bases). Germline V gene sequence: CDR1 SGHRS, CDR2 YFSETQ. Trimming pared 4 bases from V and 1 base from J, leaving 11 bases between. The CDR3 sequence is 14 residues long. The CDR3 bases are TGCGCCAGCAGCCCGGGACGGGCGAACACTGAAGCTTTCTTT. Translating gives CASSPGRANTEAFF.

In regard to this clone: One end of the junction varies from germline; a read error may be responsible. This rearrangement joins TRBV28 to TRBJ1-1, with D tentatively TRBD1 (5 bases). The V gene's germline CDR1 is MDHEN and CDR2 SYDVKM. The CDR3 extends over 14 amino acids. For the CDR3, the DNA is TGTACCAGCGGCTCAAGGGGCCCTAACACTGAAGCTTTCTTT. The encoded protein is CTSGSRGPNTEAFF.